This T cell receptor (beta chain) derives from a study of control samples from healthy donors and cancer patients. Trimming stripped 3 bases from V and 8 bases from J, with 19 bases between. The CDR3 has 15 amino acids. CDR1 is KGHSH and CDR2 is LQKENI in the germline V gene. Here immunoSEQ multiplex PCR was the method, and the copy in TCRdb shows in-frame clones only, minus some. Found here are approximately 190,000 clones, 91% of them singletons; the top ten hold less than 2%. The rearrangement uses TRBV18 and TRBJ1-2; D remains ambiguous. The TCR originated in a man aged 30 to 45 in good health. Sequencing input: blood. For the CDR3, the DNA is TGTGCCAGCTCACCCACCACCGTAGGCCTGTTAGGCTACACCTTC. As protein: CASSPTTVGLLGYTF.